This T cell receptor (beta chain) came from a study of T cells in Graves' hyperthyroidism and ophthalmopathy. Study findings and constraints: Most clonotypes that expanded in the thyroid above 0.001 also showed up in blood.

The CDR3 has 16 amino acids. From germline, CDR1 is SGHVS and CDR2 FQNEAQ. V lost 2 bases and J lost 4, with 18 bases in between. This clonotype was counted ten times or more. Its antigen is still unknown. Regions amplified from RNA transcripts were the TCR beta CDR3 regions. TCR CDR3 regions were first amplified by RT-PCR with HTBI primers. A single record per CDR3 protein comes from TCRdb applying MiXCR to the multiplex PCR reads. This sample has around 760,000 distinct CDR3 sequences; 35% occur once, and the top ten carry around 30%. Graves' hyperthyroidism was deemed stable absent ophthalmopathy progression within 18 months. Investigators excluded patients with uncontrolled infection, other autoimmune disease, pregnancy or lactation. The study based diagnoses on clinical symptoms, serum thyroxine and TRAb, thyroid ultrasound and orbital computed tomography.

The specimen was blood. This sequence was found in a woman aged 40 to 55 with Graves' hyperthyroidism. This sequence joins TRBV7-8 and TRBJ2-7; the D gene could be TRBD1 or TRBD2 (6 bases each). CDR3 amino acids: CASSLTTAGGGYEQYF. DNA of the CDR3: TGTGCCAGCAGCTTAACTACTGCTGGAGGGGGATACGAGCAGTACTTC.